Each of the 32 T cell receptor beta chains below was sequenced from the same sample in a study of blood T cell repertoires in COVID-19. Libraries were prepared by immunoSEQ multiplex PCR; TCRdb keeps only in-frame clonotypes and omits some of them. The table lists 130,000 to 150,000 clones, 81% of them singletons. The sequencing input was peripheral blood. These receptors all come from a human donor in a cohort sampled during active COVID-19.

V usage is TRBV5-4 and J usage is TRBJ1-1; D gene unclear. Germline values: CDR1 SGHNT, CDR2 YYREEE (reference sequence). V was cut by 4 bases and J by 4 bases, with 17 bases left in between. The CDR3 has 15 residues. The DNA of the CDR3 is TGTGCCAGCAGCGTGCCATCTTTGAGGGCCACTGAAGCTTTCTTT. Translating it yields CASSVPSLRATEAFF. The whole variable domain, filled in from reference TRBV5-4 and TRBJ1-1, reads ETGVTQSPTHLIKTRGQQVTLRCSSQSGHNTVSWYQQALGQGPQFIFQYYREEENGRGNFPPRFSGLQFPNYSSELNVNALELDDSALYLCASSVPSLRATEAFFGQGTRLTVV.

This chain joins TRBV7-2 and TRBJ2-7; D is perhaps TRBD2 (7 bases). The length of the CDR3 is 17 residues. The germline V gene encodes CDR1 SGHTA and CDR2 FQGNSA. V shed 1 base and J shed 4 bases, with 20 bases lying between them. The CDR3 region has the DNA TGTGCCAGCAGCTTAGGGGCGGGGGCCGGGACTGCGTACGAGCAGTACTTC. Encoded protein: CASSLGAGAGTAYEQYF.

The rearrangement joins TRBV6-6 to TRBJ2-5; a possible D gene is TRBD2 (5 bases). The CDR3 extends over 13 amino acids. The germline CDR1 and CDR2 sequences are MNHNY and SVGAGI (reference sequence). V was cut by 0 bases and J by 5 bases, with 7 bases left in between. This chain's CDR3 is CASSYSEEETQYF. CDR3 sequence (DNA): TGTGCCAGCAGTTACTCGGAGGAGGAGACCCAGTACTTC.

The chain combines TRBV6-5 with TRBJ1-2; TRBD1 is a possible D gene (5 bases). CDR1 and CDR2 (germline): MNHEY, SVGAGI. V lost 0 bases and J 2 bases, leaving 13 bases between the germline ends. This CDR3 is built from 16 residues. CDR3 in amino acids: CASSYSSLTVNYGYTF. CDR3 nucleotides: TGTGCCAGCAGTTACTCGAGTTTGACAGTGAACTATGGCTACACCTTC.

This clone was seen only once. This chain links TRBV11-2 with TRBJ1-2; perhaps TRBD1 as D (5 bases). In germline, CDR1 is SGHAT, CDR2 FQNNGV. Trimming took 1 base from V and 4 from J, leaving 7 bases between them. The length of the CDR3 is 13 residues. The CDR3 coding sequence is TGTGCCAGCAGCTTAGGGCAGGGCTATGGCTACACCTTC. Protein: CASSLGQGYGYTF.

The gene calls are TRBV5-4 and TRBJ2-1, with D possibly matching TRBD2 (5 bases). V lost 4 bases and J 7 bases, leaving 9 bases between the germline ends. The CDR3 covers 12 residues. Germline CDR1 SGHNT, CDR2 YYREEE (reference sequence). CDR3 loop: CASSLSVNEQFF. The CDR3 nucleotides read TGTGCCAGCAGCCTTAGCGTTAATGAGCAGTTCTTC.

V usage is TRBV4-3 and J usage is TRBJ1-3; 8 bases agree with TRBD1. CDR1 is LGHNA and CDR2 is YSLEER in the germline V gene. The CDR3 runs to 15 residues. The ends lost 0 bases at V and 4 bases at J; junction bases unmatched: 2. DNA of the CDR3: TGCGCCAGCAGCCAAGACAGGGGGCGAGGAAACACCATATATTTT. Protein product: CASSQDRGRGNTIYF.

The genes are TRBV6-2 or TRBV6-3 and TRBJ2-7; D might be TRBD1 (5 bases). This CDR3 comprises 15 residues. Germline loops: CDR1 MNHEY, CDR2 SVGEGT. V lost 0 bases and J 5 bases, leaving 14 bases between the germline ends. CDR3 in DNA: TGTGCCAGCAGTTACTCGATAGGGGTTTTTGACGAGCAGTACTTC. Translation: CASSYSIGVFDEQYF.

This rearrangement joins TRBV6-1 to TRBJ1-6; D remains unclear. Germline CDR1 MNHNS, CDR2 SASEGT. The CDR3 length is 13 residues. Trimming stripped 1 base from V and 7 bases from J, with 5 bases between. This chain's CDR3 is CASSEGANSPLHF. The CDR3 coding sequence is TGTGCCAGCAGTGAAGGGGCGAATTCACCCCTCCACTTT.

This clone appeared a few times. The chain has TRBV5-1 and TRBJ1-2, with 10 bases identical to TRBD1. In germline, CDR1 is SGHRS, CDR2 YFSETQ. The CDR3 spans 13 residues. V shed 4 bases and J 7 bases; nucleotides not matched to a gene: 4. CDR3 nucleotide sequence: TGCGCCAGCAGCCCCCGGACAGGGGGTGGCTACACCTTC. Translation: CASSPRTGGGYTF.

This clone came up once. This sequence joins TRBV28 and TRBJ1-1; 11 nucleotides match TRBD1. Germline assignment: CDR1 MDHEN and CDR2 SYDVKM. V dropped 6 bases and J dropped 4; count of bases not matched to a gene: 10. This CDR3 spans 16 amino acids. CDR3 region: CASSRERTGGGTEAFF. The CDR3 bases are TGTGCCAGCAGCCGGGAACGGACAGGGGGCGGCACTGAAGCTTTCTTT. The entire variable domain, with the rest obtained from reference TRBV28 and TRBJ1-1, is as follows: DVKVTQSSRYLVKRTGEKVFLECVQDMDHENMFWYRQDPGLGLRLIYFSYDVKMKEKGDIPEGYSVSREKKERFSLILESASTNQTSMYLCASSRERTGGGTEAFFGQGTRLTVV.

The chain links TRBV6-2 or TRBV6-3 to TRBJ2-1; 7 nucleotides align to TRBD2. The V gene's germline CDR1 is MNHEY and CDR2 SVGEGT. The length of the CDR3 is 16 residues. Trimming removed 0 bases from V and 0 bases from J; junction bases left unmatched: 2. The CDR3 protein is CASSYSGGGSYNEQFF. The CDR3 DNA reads TGTGCCAGCAGTTACTCGGGGGGGGGCTCCTACAATGAGCAGTTCTTC.

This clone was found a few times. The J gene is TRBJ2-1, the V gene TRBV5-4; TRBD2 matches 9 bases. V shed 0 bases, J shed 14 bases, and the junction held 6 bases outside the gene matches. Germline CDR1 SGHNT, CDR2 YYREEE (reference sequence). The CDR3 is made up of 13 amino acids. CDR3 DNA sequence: TGTGCCAGCAGCTTGGAGGCGGGAGGGCCAAAGTTCTTC. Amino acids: CASSLEAGGPKFF. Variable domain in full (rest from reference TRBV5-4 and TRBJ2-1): ETGVTQSPTHLIKTRGQQVTLRCSSQSGHNTVSWYQQALGQGPQFIFQYYREEENGRGNFPPRFSGLQFPNYSSELNVNALELDDSALYLCASSLEAGGPKFFGPGTRLTVL.

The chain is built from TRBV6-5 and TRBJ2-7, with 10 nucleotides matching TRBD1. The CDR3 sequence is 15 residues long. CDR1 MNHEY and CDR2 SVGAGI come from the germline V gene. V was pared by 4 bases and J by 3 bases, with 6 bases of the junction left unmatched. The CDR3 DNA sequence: TGTGCCAGCAGTTGGGACCGGGACAGGGGCTACGAGCAGTACTTC. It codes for CASSWDRDRGYEQYF.

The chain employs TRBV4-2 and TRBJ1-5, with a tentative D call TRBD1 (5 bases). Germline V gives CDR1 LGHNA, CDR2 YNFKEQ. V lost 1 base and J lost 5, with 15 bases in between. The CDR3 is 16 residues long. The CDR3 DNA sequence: TGTGCCAGCAGCCAAGCCCGGGGGGGTATCGATCAGCCCCAGCATTTT. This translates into CASSQARGGIDQPQHF.

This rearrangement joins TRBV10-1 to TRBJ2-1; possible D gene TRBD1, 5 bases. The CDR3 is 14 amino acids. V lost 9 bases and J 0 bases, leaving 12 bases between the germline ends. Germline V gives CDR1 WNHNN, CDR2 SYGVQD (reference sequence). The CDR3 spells CASHRPSSYNEQFF. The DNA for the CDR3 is TGCGCCAGTCACAGGCCTAGCTCCTACAATGAGCAGTTCTTC.

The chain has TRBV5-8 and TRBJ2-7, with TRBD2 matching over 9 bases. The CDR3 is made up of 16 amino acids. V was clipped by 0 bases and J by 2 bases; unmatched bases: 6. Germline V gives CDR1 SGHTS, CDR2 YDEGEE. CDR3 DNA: TGTGCCAGCAGCTTGGGTAGCGGGAGCGGTACCTACGAGCAGTACTTC. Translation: CASSLGSGSGTYEQYF.

The CDR3 sequence is CAGTETGSNQPQHF. The CDR3, as DNA: TGTGCCGGAACCGAAACGGGGAGTAACCAGCCCCAGCATTTT. V is TRBV28 and J is TRBJ1-5, with D hard to call. The CDR3 is 14 amino acids. Trimming shortened V by 11 bases and J by 7 bases, and 21 bases separated the two germline ends. Germline CDR1 is MDHEN and CDR2 is SYDVKM. The variable domain in full, completed from reference TRBV28 and TRBJ1-5, reads DVKVTQSSRYLVKRTGEKVFLECVQDMDHENMFWYRQDPGLGLRLIYFSYDVKMKEKGDIPEGYSVSREKKERFSLILESASTNQTSMYLCAGTETGSNQPQHFGDGTRLSIL.

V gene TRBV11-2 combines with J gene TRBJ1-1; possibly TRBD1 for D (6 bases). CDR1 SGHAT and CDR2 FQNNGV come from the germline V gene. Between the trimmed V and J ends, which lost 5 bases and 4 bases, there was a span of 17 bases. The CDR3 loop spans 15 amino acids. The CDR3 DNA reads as TGTGCCAGCAGCCAAGGGTGGGGGCAGGGCACTGAAGCTTTCTTT. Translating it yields CASSQGWGQGTEAFF.

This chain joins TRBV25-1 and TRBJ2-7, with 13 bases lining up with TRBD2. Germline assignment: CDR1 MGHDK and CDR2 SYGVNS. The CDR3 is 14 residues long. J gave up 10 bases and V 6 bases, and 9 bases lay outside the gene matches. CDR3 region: CASRPPGLAGPQYF. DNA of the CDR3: TGTGCCAGCAGACCGCCGGGACTAGCGGGACCACAGTACTTC.

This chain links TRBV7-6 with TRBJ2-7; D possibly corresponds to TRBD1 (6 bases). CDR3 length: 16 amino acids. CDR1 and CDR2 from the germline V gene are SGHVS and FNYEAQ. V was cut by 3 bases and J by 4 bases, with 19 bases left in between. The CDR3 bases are TGTGCCAGCAGCTTGGTGTCGGTGGGGGCAGGTTACGAGCAGTACTTC. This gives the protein CASSLVSVGAGYEQYF.

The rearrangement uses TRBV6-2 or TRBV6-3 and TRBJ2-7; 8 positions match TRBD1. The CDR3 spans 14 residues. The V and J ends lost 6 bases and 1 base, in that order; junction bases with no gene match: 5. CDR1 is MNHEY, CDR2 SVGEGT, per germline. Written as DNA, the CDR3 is TGTGCCAGCAGGCCTACAGGGGGATCCTACGAGCAGTACTTC. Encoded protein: CASRPTGGSYEQYF.

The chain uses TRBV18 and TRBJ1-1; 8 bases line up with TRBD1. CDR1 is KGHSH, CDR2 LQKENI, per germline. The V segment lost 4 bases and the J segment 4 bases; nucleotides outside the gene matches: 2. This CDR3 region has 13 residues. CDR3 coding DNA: TGTGCCAGCTCACAAACAGGGGGCACTGAAGCTTTCTTT. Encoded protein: CASSQTGGTEAFF.

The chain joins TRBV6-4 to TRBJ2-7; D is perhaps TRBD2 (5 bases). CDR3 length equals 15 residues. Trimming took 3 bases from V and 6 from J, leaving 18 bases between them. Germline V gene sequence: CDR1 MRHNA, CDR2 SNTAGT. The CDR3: CASSEVGSGKGEQYF. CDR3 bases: TGTGCCAGCAGTGAAGTGGGGTCGGGGAAAGGCGAGCAGTACTTC.

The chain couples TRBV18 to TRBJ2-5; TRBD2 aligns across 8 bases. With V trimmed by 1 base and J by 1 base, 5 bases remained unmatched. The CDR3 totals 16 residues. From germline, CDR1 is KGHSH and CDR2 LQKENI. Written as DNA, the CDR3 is TGTGCCAGCTCACCACTCAGCGGGGGACTCCAAGAGACCCAGTACTTC. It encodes CASSPLSGGLQETQYF.

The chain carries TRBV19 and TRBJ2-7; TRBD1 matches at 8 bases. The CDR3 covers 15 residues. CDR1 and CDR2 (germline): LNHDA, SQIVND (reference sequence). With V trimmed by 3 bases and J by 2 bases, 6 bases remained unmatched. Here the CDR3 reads CASSMRAGGTYEQYF. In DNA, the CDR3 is TGTGCCAGTAGTATGAGGGCAGGGGGCACCTACGAGCAGTACTTC.

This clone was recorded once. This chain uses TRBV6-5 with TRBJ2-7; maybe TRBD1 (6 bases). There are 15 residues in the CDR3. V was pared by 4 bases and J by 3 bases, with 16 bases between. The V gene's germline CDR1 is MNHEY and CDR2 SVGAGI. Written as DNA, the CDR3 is TGTGCCAGCAGTTCGCCCAACAGGGTCCACTACGAGCAGTACTTC. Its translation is CASSSPNRVHYEQYF.

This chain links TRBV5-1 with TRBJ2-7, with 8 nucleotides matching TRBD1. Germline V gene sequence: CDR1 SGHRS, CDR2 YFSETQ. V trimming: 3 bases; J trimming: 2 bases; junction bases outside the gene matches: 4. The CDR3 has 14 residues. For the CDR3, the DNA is TGCGCCAGCAGCTCTGGACAGGGCCCCTACGAGCAGTACTTC. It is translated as CASSSGQGPYEQYF.

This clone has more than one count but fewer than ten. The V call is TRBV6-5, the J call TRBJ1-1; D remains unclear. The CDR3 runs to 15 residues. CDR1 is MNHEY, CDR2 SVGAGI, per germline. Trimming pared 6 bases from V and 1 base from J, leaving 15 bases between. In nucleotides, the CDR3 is TGTGCCAGCAGCCAGGATCATCAGTCGAACACTGAAGCTTTCTTT. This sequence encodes CASSQDHQSNTEAFF.

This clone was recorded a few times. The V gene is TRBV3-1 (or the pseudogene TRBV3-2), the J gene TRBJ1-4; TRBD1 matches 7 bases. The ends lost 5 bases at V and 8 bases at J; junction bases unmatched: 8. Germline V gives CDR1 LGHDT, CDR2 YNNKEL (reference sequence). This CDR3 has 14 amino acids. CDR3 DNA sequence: TGTGCCAGCAGCTCCTTGGGACAGTACGAAAAACTGTTTTTT. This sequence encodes CASSSLGQYEKLFF.

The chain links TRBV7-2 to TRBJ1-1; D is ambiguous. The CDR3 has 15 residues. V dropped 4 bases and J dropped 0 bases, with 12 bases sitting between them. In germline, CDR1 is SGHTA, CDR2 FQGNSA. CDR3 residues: CASSSNGNLNTEAFF. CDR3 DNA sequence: TGTGCCAGCAGCTCTAACGGGAACTTGAACACTGAAGCTTTCTTT.

This CDR3 is CASSQEDRTYGYTF. The DNA of the CDR3 is TGTGCCAGCAGCCAAGAGGACAGGACCTATGGCTACACCTTC. The V gene is TRBV4-2, the J gene TRBJ1-2, with 7 bases fitting TRBD1. Germline V gene sequence: CDR1 LGHNA, CDR2 YNFKEQ. There are 14 residues in the CDR3. V lost 0 bases and J lost 4; bases outside the gene matches: 2.